This T cell receptor beta chain is drawn from a study of blood T cell repertoires in COVID-19. Original data processing: Nucleated cell counts were estimated from reference gene primer amplification. The repertoire was sequenced with immunoSEQ multiplex PCR; TCRdb's copy has only in-frame clones and lacks some. The V and J calls and clone size come from that table; D and trimming were worked out from the DNA. Here the sample spans approximately 490,000 clones, about nine tenths being singletons. Germline V gene sequence: CDR1 SGHNT, CDR2 YYREEE (reference sequence). Trimming shortened V by 4 bases and J by 2 bases, and 16 bases separated the two germline ends. This CDR3 comprises 16 residues. Recruitment covered 20 to 25 US areas and drew participants whose ages spanned roughly 18 to 100 years. Participant-reported clinical history was the basis for cohort assignment. Donors in Cohort 3 who had recovered were those with two negative PCRs, healthcare professional clearance, or resolution of their symptoms.

This clonotype was sampled from a woman younger than 35 who had recovered from COVID-19. Sequencing was done on a sample of PBMCs or T cells enriched from blood (not recorded which). The chain couples TRBV5-4 to TRBJ1-3; possible D gene TRBD1, 5 bases. DNA of the CDR3: TGTGCCAGCAGCCTGGATGCGGGGCCCCCTGGAAACACCATATATTTT. Amino acid sequence: CASSLDAGPPGNTIYF.